These 8 T cell receptor beta chains were all obtained from the same sample, sequenced in a study of post-analysis software for immune sequencing data. Their specific antigens are unknown. Sequencing libraries made from TCR beta cDNA carried unique molecular identifiers. Each CDR3 protein is one row after TCRdb ran MiXCR on the PCR reads. In the table there are over 700,000 distinct CDR3 sequences, 25% to 30% of which are singletons. Notes on the study in general: When patients were compared with controls, 4 or 5 TRBV segments were more frequent, TRBV5-6, TRBV5-1 and TRBV20-1 among them.

The sequencing sample was made of blood. Source of these receptors: a girl aged 5-17 years with multiple sclerosis.

V and J are TRBV29-1 and TRBJ2-5; D may be TRBD2 (6 bases). Germline CDR1 is SQVTM and CDR2 is ANQGSEA. V lost 0 bases and J 11 bases, leaving 16 bases between the germline ends. This CDR3 is 13 amino acids long. CDR3 protein: CSVEEVADNEQYF. The CDR3, as DNA: TGCAGCGTTGAAGAAGTAGCGGACAATGAGCAGTACTTC.

The J gene is TRBJ2-3, the V gene TRBV6-1; D is unresolved. The CDR3 is 15 residues long. The V and J ends lost 2 bases and 6 bases respectively, with 15 bases between them. Germline assignment: CDR1 MNHNS and CDR2 SASEGT. The DNA for the CDR3 is TGTGCCAGCAGTGAATCCGTCGACCAGCCGGATACGCAGTATTTT. This encodes CASSESVDQPDTQYF.

The genes are TRBV20-1 and TRBJ1-1, with unresolved D. The CDR3 extends over 13 amino acids. Germline V gene sequence: CDR1 DFQATT, CDR2 SNEGSKA (reference sequence). V was shortened by 3 bases and J by 2 bases, with 10 bases between the two germline ends. CDR3 in amino acids: CSASPSENTEAFF. In nucleotides, the CDR3 is TGCAGTGCTAGCCCCTCCGAAAACACTGAAGCTTTCTTT.

This clonotype has only one observation. The chain links TRBV29-1 to TRBJ2-2; D is uncertain. This CDR3 spans 14 amino acids. Germline V lookup: CDR1 SQVTM, CDR2 ANQGSEA. The V end was cut by 4 bases, the J end by 2 bases, with 11 bases between. The CDR3 DNA follows: TGCAGCGTTGTATGGGGATCCAACACCGGGGAGCTGTTTTTT. This translates into CSVVWGSNTGELFF.

This rearrangement joins TRBV4-1 to TRBJ2-4, with 13 nucleotides matching TRBD2. Germline CDR1 MGHRA, CDR2 YSYEKL. With V trimmed by 5 bases and J by 1 base, 17 bases remained unmatched. This CDR3 has 21 residues. The CDR3, as DNA: TGCGCCAGCAGCTCCCGGGACCCCACTAGCGGGGGGGCTTTGGCCAAAAACATTCAGTACTTC. Protein: CASSSRDPTSGGALAKNIQYF.

V gene TRBV20-1 combines with J gene TRBJ2-1; no firm D call. In germline, CDR1 is DFQATT, CDR2 SNEGSKA (reference sequence). The ends were cut back, 1 base at V and 6 bases at J, with 10 bases in the middle. The CDR3 runs 13 residues. This CDR3 is CSARVPTFNEQFF. DNA for the CDR3: TGCAGTGCTAGAGTCCCTACTTTCAATGAGCAGTTCTTC.

This clonotype has just a few counts. The chain links TRBV12-3 or TRBV12-4 to TRBJ2-4; D may match TRBD1 or TRBD2 (6 bases each). The CDR3 consists of 16 residues. The V and J ends lost 6 bases and 5 bases respectively, with 20 bases between them. The CDR3 loop reads CASSRLVGGRENIQYF. CDR3 coding DNA: TGTGCCAGCAGCCGCCTGGTAGGGGGGCGGGAAAACATTCAGTACTTC.

The gene calls are TRBV18 and TRBJ1-5, with D hard to call. Trimming took 5 bases from V and 5 from J, leaving 10 bases between them. Germline CDR1 KGHSH, CDR2 LQKENI. CDR3 size: 13 residues. CDR3 nucleotide sequence: TGTGCCAGCTCAACCGACATATATCAGCCCCAGCATTTT. Translation: CASSTDIYQPQHF.